This T cell receptor (beta chain) emerged from a study of blood T cell repertoires in COVID-19. Study as a whole: There were acute and convalescent COVID-19 samples, and they came from the United States, Italy and Spain. PBMCs, B-cell-depleted T cells, or T cells were the source of the cDNA or gDNA that made up the material.

J gave up 4 bases and V 0 bases, and 3 bases lay outside the gene matches. Germline values: CDR1 SGDLS, CDR2 YYNGEE. The CDR3 covers 15 residues. As handled by the study authors: It was from reference gene primer amplification that nucleated cell counts were estimated. The data were produced by immunoSEQ multiplex PCR, yet TCRdb's version contains in-frame clones alone and is incomplete. That table furnishes V, J and clone size, whereas the DNA furnished D and trimming. The sample comprises some 50,000 clones, approximately 84% of which are singletons, and under 30% rests with the top ten. Sequenced: peripheral blood. The V gene is TRBV9, the J gene TRBJ2-2; 7 nucleotides match TRBD2. The clonotype was recovered from a human donor in a cohort sampled during active COVID-19. The CDR3 nucleotides read TGTGCCAGCAGCGTAGTAGCTAGCGGCACCGGGGAGCTGTTTTTT. It specifies CASSVVASGTGELFF.